This TCR beta chain was profiled in a study of Ad26.COV2.S vaccination and SARS-CoV-2 variants. Documented treatment: some 19 received Ad26.COV2.S at low or high dose, single or two shots; several received placebo; per-sample allocation not given. On day 63 after the first injection, vaccine and placebo recipients gave samples. An 18-55-year-old adult in Boston served as donor. Participants' vaccine, an Ad26 vector, delivered Wuhan-strain SARS-CoV-2 spike. Sequencing used immunoSEQ multiplex PCR; TCRdb keeps in-frame clones, though not all of them. The table shows hundreds of thousands of clones, with over 75% occurring only once. Trimming stripped 8 bases from V and 11 bases from J, with 13 bases between. This CDR3 is built from 12 residues. In germline, CDR1 is SEHNR, CDR2 FQNEAQ (reference sequence). General observations from the study: The TCR breadth and depth analyses may have understated or missed part of the total T cell responses. With respect to non-spike TCR breadth, vaccine and placebo recipients were similar.

Remarks on this clone: Its antigen remains unidentified.

This rearrangement joins TRBV7-9 to TRBJ1-6; no definite D call. This sequence originates from a person aged 18-65 years who received the Ad26.COV2.S COVID-19 vaccine or a placebo. This specimen was peripheral blood, taken in a trial of Ad26.COV2.S vaccine versus placebo. The CDR3 here is CASSGSGTPLHF. CDR3 in DNA: TGTGCCAGCTCGGGGTCCGGTACACCCCTCCACTTT.